Described below is a single TCR beta chain sequence and its context. The antigen remains unidentified. V was cut by 3 bases and J by 0 bases, with 8 bases left in between. This CDR3 has 14 residues. Germline assignment: CDR1 ENHRY and CDR2 SYGVKD. Assay used: immunoSEQ multiplex PCR; TCRdb lists only in-frame clones, some missing. The sample contains around 110,000 clones, 80% to 85% of which appear only once. The data are from a study of T cell responses to AZD1222 COVID-19 vaccine. The study, taken as a whole, reports: Following two doses of AZD1222, Spike-specific TCR breadth and depth rose.

Sample: peripheral blood, taken on day 0 of AZD1222 vaccination. This TCR was sampled from an adult in good health. V usage is TRBV10-3 and J usage is TRBJ1-1; D is undetermined. The CDR3 here is CAISDRPMNTEAFF. The CDR3 coding sequence is TGTGCCATCAGTGATCGTCCCATGAACACTGAAGCTTTCTTT.